What follows are 8 T cell receptor beta chains derived from one specimen sequenced in a study of T cell responses to AZD1222 COVID-19 vaccine (dated by TCRdb to the early 2020s). The library was prepared using the immunoSEQ multiplex PCR assay. In TCRdb, the immuneACCESS table is reduced to in-frame sequences with V and J assigned. These tables do not hold every clone; where another copy was compared, an unresolved V gene accounts for under half, and the others remain unexplained. For this sample the table gives 150,000 or so clones, of which roughly 94% were detected only once. 1.3% of the sample rests with the top ten. In light of the paper, this sample's time point label describes: about 28 days (+/-7) after the second vaccine dose. The sample in question was peripheral blood, obtained 28 days after the second AZD1222 dose. Receptor source: an adult who received the AZD1222 COVID-19 vaccine.

The chain is built from TRBV4-1 and TRBJ1-1, with unresolved D. V dropped 1 base and J dropped 4 bases, with 13 bases sitting between them. Germline CDR1 reads MGHRA; CDR2 reads YSYEKL. The CDR3 is made up of 15 amino acids. CDR3: CASSQVLGVFTEAFF. CDR3 DNA sequence: TGCGCCAGCAGCCAAGTTTTGGGTGTGTTCACTGAAGCTTTCTTT.

In this sample, this clone turned up once. The genes are TRBV5-6 and TRBJ1-2; D may be TRBD1 (5 bases). CDR1 and CDR2 (germline): SGHDT, YYEEEE. This CDR3 is 12 amino acids long. Trimming pared 4 bases from V and 8 bases from J, leaving 12 bases between. This chain's CDR3 is CASSPQGGGYTF. Written as DNA, the CDR3 is TGTGCCAGCAGCCCCCAGGGAGGCGGCTACACCTTC.

The rearrangement links TRBV7-3 to TRBJ1-1; 10 nucleotides match TRBD1. V shed 5 bases, J shed 3 bases, and the junction held 3 bases outside the gene matches. This CDR3 contains 14 residues. The germline CDR1 and CDR2 sequences are SGHTA and FQGTGA. The CDR3 loop reads CASSRGQGDTEAFF. CDR3 coding DNA: TGTGCCAGCAGCCGTGGACAGGGGGACACTGAAGCTTTCTTT.

The V and J genes are TRBV6-5 and TRBJ1-1; 12 bases fit TRBD1. This CDR3 is 14 amino acids long. Trimming cost V 5 bases and J 10 bases; bases outside gene matches: 8. CDR1 and CDR2 from the germline V gene are MNHEY and SVGAGI. The DNA of the CDR3 is TGTGCCAGCAGTCCCGGGACAGGGGGCGCGAGAGCTTTCTTT. This codes for CASSPGTGGARAFF.

This chain joins TRBV5-4 and TRBJ2-1; tentative D call: TRBD1 (6 bases). Per germline, CDR1 SGHNT and CDR2 YYREEE (reference sequence). The V end was cut by 0 bases, the J end by 6 bases, with 10 bases between. The CDR3 totals 14 residues. The DNA of the CDR3 is TGTGCCAGCAGCTTGGTTATAGGGGGCAATGAGCAGTTCTTC. Its protein is CASSLVIGGNEQFF.

The genes are TRBV16 and TRBJ1-2; weak D call: TRBD1 (6 bases). The V end lost 4 bases, the J end lost 12 bases, and 12 bases lay between the germline ends. The CDR3 runs 11 residues. Per germline, CDR1 KGHSY and CDR2 FQNENV. The CDR3 protein is CASSPGAGDTF. The DNA for the CDR3 is TGTGCCAGCAGCCCGGGGGCAGGGGACACCTTC.

This chain links TRBV21-1 with TRBJ1-1; TRBD1, the table's D call, lacks a check against the DNA. TRBV21-1 is termed a pseudogene. This CDR3 spans 14 amino acids. CDR3 residues: CASSKVPKGTEAFF. The CDR3 DNA follows: TGTGCCAGCAGCAAAGTTCCCAAGGGGACAGAAGCTTTCTTT.

This clone occurred once. V gene TRBV2 combines with J gene TRBJ2-5; 13 bases are a match to TRBD2. The V gene's germline CDR1 is SNHLY and CDR2 FYNNEI. Unmatched junction bases numbered 4, after V lost 8 bases and J lost 1 base. The CDR3 consists of 15 residues. CDR3 sequence (DNA): TGTGCCAGCCCGGGACTAGCGGGAAGCCAAGAGACCCAGTACTTC. This translates into CASPGLAGSQETQYF.